The present T cell receptor beta chain was sequenced within a study of a mutant IDH1 vaccine in newly diagnosed glioma. Study-wide context: Vaccine dosing followed radiotherapy by 4-6 weeks, or accompanied temozolomide cycles. Before enrollment, the patients had been treated with radiotherapy alone, temozolomide alone, or both together. Most of them had received both.

The germline V gene has CDR1 MRHNA and CDR2 SNTAGT. This CDR3 is 11 amino acids long. V lost 0 bases and J lost 10, with 6 bases in between. Time point: week 47, end of study. Every vaccination contained 300 ug of the mutant IDH1 20-mer peptide and was paired with topical imiquimod. In the case of this clone: Its antigen is not identified.

Sequenced by immunoSEQ multiplex PCR; TCRdb stores in-frame clones only, minus some. The sample holds about 84,000 clones, 80% to 90% seen once. The TCR was taken from a man in his forties or fifties with glioma. The specimen was PBMCs, collected from a glioma patient whose treatment included an IDH1 peptide vaccine. The chain joins TRBV6-4 to TRBJ1-1; D not resolved. The CDR3 spells CASSDSNGAFF. CDR3 in DNA: TGTGCCAGCAGTGACTCGAACGGAGCTTTCTTT.